This T cell receptor beta chain was sequenced for a study of Ad26.COV2.S vaccination and SARS-CoV-2 variants. Study summary: Each vaccinee took Ad26.COV2.S intramuscularly, once or twice 56 days apart. Study results and caveats: There was reportedly substantial breadth in spike-specific CD8+ and CD4+ T cell responses after vaccination. Whether participants received vaccine or placebo, their non-spike TCR breadth was similar.

Indicated treatment: around 19 received Ad26.COV2.S at low or high dose, single or two shots; 5 received placebo; per-sample allocation not given. Collection of samples fell on day 63 after the first vaccine or placebo injection. An Ad26 vector expressing Wuhan-strain SARS-CoV-2 spike served as the vaccine. The protocol was immunoSEQ multiplex PCR, while the TCRdb copy is restricted to in-frame clones and leaves out a portion. The profile covers approximately 410,000 clones, with approximately 90% appearing a single time and about 3.6% taken by the ten largest. Germline lookup yields CDR1 MNHEY and CDR2 SVGAGI. The CDR3 runs to 14 residues. With 7 bases removed from V and 6 bases from J, the gap between germline ends came to 19 bases. Remarks on this clone: Its matching antigen is unknown.

The specimen was peripheral blood, collected in a trial of Ad26.COV2.S vaccine versus placebo. This sequence was found in a person aged 18-65 years who received the Ad26.COV2.S COVID-19 vaccine or a placebo. The chain has TRBV6-5 and TRBJ2-7, with D maybe TRBD1 (6 bases). CDR3 sequence reads: CASIPPGATPEQYF. CDR3 bases: TGTGCCAGCATCCCCCCAGGGGCAACACCCGAGCAGTACTTC.